These T cell receptor beta chains were read from a single sample in a study of blood T cell repertoires in COVID-19. Assay: immunoSEQ multiplex PCR; the TCRdb copy retains only in-frame clones and omits some. The sample has fewer than 500,000 clones, about 85% seen once. Sequencing was performed on PBMCs or T cells enriched from blood (not recorded which). These TCRs come from a woman under 30 with acute COVID-19. Each CDR3 is given with its conserved first and last residue.

j_call	v_call	cdr3_aa
TRBJ2-5	TRBV5-8	CASSLTGGRGETQYF
TRBJ2-7	TRBV19	CASRLAGQTLYEQYF
TRBJ2-3	TRBV2	CASSGHRGWQITDTQYF
TRBJ1-1	TRBV6-5	CASSPGGGEDTEAFF
TRBJ2-7	TRBV12-5	CASGLVAGTGGHYEQYF
TRBJ1-2	TRBV19	CASKPDLGQGAYGYTF
TRBJ1-5	TRBV7-9	CASSLGGLPQHF
TRBJ1-2	TRBV6-5	CASSYLGQSGHYGYTF
TRBJ2-1	TRBV7-9	CASSPTAGGYNEQFF
TRBJ2-3	TRBV30	CAWSDTSGGADTQYF
TRBJ2-1	TRBV12-5	CASGKDGTYNEQFF
TRBJ2-7	TRBV12-3/TRBV12-4	CASRPGTAEQYF
TRBJ1-2	TRBV3-1/TRBV3-2	CASRQGKDGYTF
TRBJ1-5	TRBV7-2	CASSLVWAPFNQPQHF
TRBJ2-2	TRBV10-2	CASRQGGGELFF
TRBJ1-1	TRBV19	CASSSYPGDTHEAFF
TRBJ2-7	TRBV11-2	CASSSGTEYEQYF
TRBJ2-3	TRBV3-1/TRBV3-2	CASSAFRGLTDTQYF
TRBJ1-1	TRBV27	CASSSQGGVLAIF
TRBJ1-2	TRBV18	CASSLYRDRDGYTF
TRBJ2-5	TRBV3-1/TRBV3-2	CASSQTAETQYF
TRBJ2-1	TRBV9	CASSAYNNEQFF
TRBJ2-7	TRBV7-2	CASSQPSGLAGVHEQYF
TRBJ1-2	TRBV7-9	CASSPNRGQLMIGYTF
TRBJ1-2	TRBV5-6	CASSFTPRGGYGYTF
TRBJ1-5	TRBV23-1	CASSQSPGGAGNQPQHF
TRBJ2-7	TRBV30	CAWSGGQAAYEQYF
TRBJ2-1	TRBV28	CASSLFPGLAGVNEQFF
TRBJ2-7	TRBV28	CASSPRSYEQYF
TRBJ1-2	TRBV27	CASSFLRDRDGYTF
TRBJ2-3	TRBV29-1	CSVARGGASDTQYF
TRBJ2-1	TRBV11-3	CASSLGGDGDEQFF
TRBJ2-7	TRBV5-4	CASSPLAGGTYEQYF
TRBJ1-2	TRBV28	CASSRNRVWNYGYTF
TRBJ2-3	TRBV7-2	CASSPLAGGSTDTQYF
TRBJ2-1	TRBV7-3	CASSPGTGNSYNEQFF
TRBJ2-1	TRBV23-1	CASTDRDSTYNEQFF